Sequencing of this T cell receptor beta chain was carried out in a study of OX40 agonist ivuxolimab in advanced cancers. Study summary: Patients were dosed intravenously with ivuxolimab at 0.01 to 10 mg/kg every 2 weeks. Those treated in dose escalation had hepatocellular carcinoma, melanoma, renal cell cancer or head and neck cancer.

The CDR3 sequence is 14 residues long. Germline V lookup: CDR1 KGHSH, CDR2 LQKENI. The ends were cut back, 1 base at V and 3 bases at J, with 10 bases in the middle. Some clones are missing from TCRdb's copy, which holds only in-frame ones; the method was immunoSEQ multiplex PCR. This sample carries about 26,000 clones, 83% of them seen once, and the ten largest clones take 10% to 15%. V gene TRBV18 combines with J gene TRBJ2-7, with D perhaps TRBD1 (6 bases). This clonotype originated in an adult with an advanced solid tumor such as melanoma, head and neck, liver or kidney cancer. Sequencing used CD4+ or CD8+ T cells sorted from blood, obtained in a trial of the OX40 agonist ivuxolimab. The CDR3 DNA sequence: TGTGCCAGCTCACCACGCAGGGGCGACTACGAGCAGTACTTC. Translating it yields CASSPRRGDYEQYF.